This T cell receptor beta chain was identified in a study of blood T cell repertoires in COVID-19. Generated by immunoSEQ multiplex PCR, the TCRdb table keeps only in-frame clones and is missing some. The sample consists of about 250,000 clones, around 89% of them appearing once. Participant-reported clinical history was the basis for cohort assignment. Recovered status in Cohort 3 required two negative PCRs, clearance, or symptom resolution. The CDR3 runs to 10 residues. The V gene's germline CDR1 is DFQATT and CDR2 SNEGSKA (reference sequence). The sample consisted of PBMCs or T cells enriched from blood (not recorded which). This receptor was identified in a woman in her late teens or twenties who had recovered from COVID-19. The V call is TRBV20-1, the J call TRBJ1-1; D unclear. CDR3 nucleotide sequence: TGCAGGGCGGTGAACACTGAAGCTTTCTTT. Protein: CRAVNTEAFF.